This T cell receptor (beta chain) was captured by sequencing in a study of identical twins. TCRdb used MiXCR to reprocess the 5' RACE reads, holding one entry per CDR3 protein. The sample holds approximately 500,000 distinct CDR3 sequences, approximately 24% seen once. Whole-study findings and limits: Beta out-of-frame twin sharing showed a weaker excess. Alpha sequences that were out-of-frame and twin-shared showed an excess of low generation probability.

Germline assignment: CDR1 MNHNS and CDR2 SASEGT. V shed 7 bases and J shed 0 bases, with 15 bases lying between them. The CDR3 is made up of 15 amino acids. As to this clonotype: Its antigen is as yet unknown.

These data are also associated with another study on T cells expressing NK-cell markers.

The rearrangement uses TRBV6-1 and TRBJ1-1; D perhaps matches TRBD1 (5 bases). Sample: CD4+ T cells sorted from blood. The source is a woman younger than 35 in good health. The CDR3 nucleotides read TGTGCCAGCATCCCGCAGGGCTCTATGAACACTGAAGCTTTCTTT. Protein product: CASIPQGSMNTEAFF.